A selection of T cell receptor beta chains follows, all from one sample in a study of T cells in Graves' hyperthyroidism and ophthalmopathy. TCRdb re-derived calls from the multiplex PCR reads in MiXCR, one entry per CDR3 protein. The sample records fewer than 500,000 distinct CDR3 sequences, roughly 14% being singletons. The sequenced material came from blood. These receptors came from a man aged 18 to 29 with Graves' ophthalmopathy. Both conserved end residues are part of each CDR3. Each record gives: CDR3 protein, CDR3 DNA, V gene, J gene, clone size, D gene. The D gene is left open where the match is weak. Clone size is shown for a subset of rows, as once, few, many or a class of expanded clone.

CASSPSGKYEQYF,TGTGCCAGCTCCCCCTCAGGGAAGTACGAGCAGTACTTC,TRBV18,TRBJ2-7,many,.
CAWGRSSSGANVPTF,TGTGCCTGGGGACGGTCAAGCTCTGGGGCCAACGTCCCGACTTTC,TRBV30,TRBJ2-6,.,.
CASSGWGARDEQFF,TGTGCCAGCAGCGGCTGGGGGGCCCGCGATGAGCAGTTCTTC,TRBV7-2,TRBJ2-1,few,.
CASREQGPPDEQYF,TGTGCCAGTAGAGAACAGGGACCGCCAGACGAGCAGTACTTC,TRBV19,TRBJ2-7,many,.
CASSLMSTLYEQYF,TGTGCCAGCTCACTTATGTCCACTTTATACGAGCAGTACTTC,TRBV18,TRBJ2-7,many,.
CAWSSRGGSPLHF,TGTGCCTGGAGTAGCAGGGGAGGTTCACCCCTCCACTTT,TRBV30,TRBJ1-6,.,.
CASSYLTGGRNTIYF,TGTGCCAGCAGTTACCTAACAGGCGGTAGAAACACCATATATTTT,TRBV6-6,TRBJ1-3,many,.
CASSYSTGEQFF,TGTGCCAGCAGTTACTCGACGGGTGAGCAGTTCTTC,TRBV6-5,TRBJ2-1,.,.
CASSRDRTTYEQYF,TGTGCCAGCAGCCGGGACAGGACCACCTACGAGCAGTACTTC,TRBV7-6,TRBJ2-7,.,TRBD1
CATSRAPGSYEQYF,TGTGCCACCAGCAGGGCCCCGGGGTCCTACGAGCAGTACTTC,TRBV15,TRBJ2-7,few,.
CASRGGGITGELFF,TGTGCCAGCAGGGGAGGGGGGATCACCGGGGAGCTGTTTTTT,TRBV9,TRBJ2-2,few,.
CASTETTQETQYF,TGCGCCAGCACGGAGACAACTCAAGAGACCCAGTACTTC,TRBV5-1,TRBJ2-5,many,.
CAISAAGGPDEQFF,TGTGCCATCAGTGCGGCGGGAGGGCCCGATGAGCAGTTCTTC,TRBV10-3,TRBJ2-1,many,TRBD2
CATGGIGTSWFEQFF,TGTGCCACCGGGGGGATCGGGACTAGCTGGTTTGAGCAGTTCTTC,TRBV27,TRBJ2-1,.,TRBD2
CASMRENQPQHF,TGTGCCAGCATGCGGGAAAATCAGCCCCAGCATTTT,TRBV7-9,TRBJ1-5,few,.
CASSPSQISYEQYF,TGTGCCAGCTCACCAAGTCAGATCTCCTACGAGCAGTACTTC,TRBV18,TRBJ2-7,many,.
CSAREPRSGNRNQPQHF,TGCAGTGCTAGAGAACCGAGGTCCGGGAACAGAAATCAGCCCCAGCATTTT,TRBV20-1,TRBJ1-5,many,.
CASSGEGQGGYGYTF,TGTGCCAGCTCCGGGGAGGGACAGGGTGGCTATGGCTACACCTTC,TRBV27,TRBJ1-2,many,TRBD1
CATSRAFQQSTNEKLFF,TGTGCCACCAGCAGAGCCTTTCAACAGTCAACTAATGAAAAACTGTTTTTT,TRBV15,TRBJ1-4,many,.
CSARLQGSSYNSPLHF,TGCAGTGCTAGGTTGCAGGGGAGCTCCTATAATTCACCCCTCCACTTT,TRBV20-1,TRBJ1-6,many,.
CASSFLAGGGGGTGELFF,TGTGCCAGCAGTTTCCTGGCGGGAGGGGGAGGGGGAACCGGGGAGCTGTTTTTT,TRBV12-3/TRBV12-4,TRBJ2-2,many,TRBD2
CASSQDGTTGELFF,TGTGCCAGCAGCCAGGATGGGACTACCGGGGAGCTGTTTTTT,TRBV3-1,TRBJ2-2,many,.
CASSPPDRYEQYF,TGTGCCAGCAGCCCACCGGACAGGTACGAGCAGTACTTC,TRBV11-2,TRBJ2-7,many,TRBD1
CASSHLGVGEAKNIQYF,TGTGCCAGCAGCCACCTGGGGGTGGGTGAAGCCAAAAACATTCAGTACTTC,TRBV14,TRBJ2-4,.,.
CASSRRRGGDPYEQYF,TGTGCCAGCAGCCGACGCAGGGGCGGAGACCCCTACGAGCAGTACTTC,TRBV11-3,TRBJ2-7,.,.
CSVGGIGTDTQYF,TGCAGCGTTGGGGGAATCGGCACAGATACGCAGTATTTT,TRBV29-1,TRBJ2-3,.,.
CASSYRWEQYF,TGTGCCAGCAGTTACAGGTGGGAGCAGTACTTC,TRBV6-2/TRBV6-3,TRBJ2-7,many,.
CASTGTEVEETQYF,TGTGCCAGCACCGGGACCGAGGTGGAAGAGACCCAGTACTTC,TRBV12-3/TRBV12-4,TRBJ2-5,few,.
CSAVTGANWNEQFF,TGCAGTGCTGTGACAGGTGCCAACTGGAATGAGCAGTTCTTC,TRBV20-1,TRBJ2-1,many,.
CASSEQGYSPLHF,TGTGCCAGCAGCGAACAGGGCTATTCACCCCTCCACTTT,TRBV9,TRBJ1-6,many,.
CAWSGGLAGYFGQFF,TGTGCCTGGAGTGGGGGACTAGCGGGGTACTTTGGGCAGTTCTTC,TRBV30,TRBJ2-1,few,TRBD2
CSAGVMREVQISGANVLTF,TGCAGCGCGGGGGTAATGCGGGAGGTCCAAATCTCTGGGGCCAACGTCCTGACTTTC,TRBV29-1,TRBJ2-6,.,TRBD2
CSASSAKNTEAFF,TGCAGTGCATCATCGGCCAAGAACACTGAAGCTTTCTTT,TRBV20-1,TRBJ1-1,many,.
CSAGGLRGNEQFF,TGCAGTGCTGGGGGACTCAGGGGCAATGAGCAGTTCTTC,TRBV20-1,TRBJ2-1,.,.
CASSQDGDGYTF,TGTGCCAGCAGCCAAGACGGGGATGGCTACACCTTC,TRBV14,TRBJ1-2,few,.
CASSLEDGNQPQHF,TGTGCCAGCAGCTTAGAGGACGGGAATCAGCCCCAGCATTTT,TRBV7-9,TRBJ1-5,many,.
CASSLDASGKGGELFF,TGTGCCAGCAGCTTAGATGCTAGCGGGAAGGGCGGGGAGCTGTTTTTT,TRBV7-6,TRBJ2-2,few,TRBD2
CASSPSTELANYGYTF,TGTGCCAGCTCACCGTCGACCGAGTTAGCTAACTATGGCTACACCTTC,TRBV18,TRBJ1-2,many,.
CASSLDWGYGYTF,TGTGCCAGCAGCTTAGACTGGGGCTATGGCTACACCTTC,TRBV7-2,TRBJ1-2,many,.
CAISVEGGRSVTQYF,TGTGCCATCAGTGTTGAGGGCGGGAGATCGGTGACCCAGTACTTC,TRBV10-3,TRBJ2-5,many,TRBD2
CAISGLADNEQFF,TGTGCCATCAGTGGACTAGCGGACAATGAGCAGTTCTTC,TRBV10-3,TRBJ2-1,many,TRBD2
CASSPGQANEKLFF,TGTGCCAGCAGTCCGGGACAGGCTAATGAAAAACTGTTTTTT,TRBV28,TRBJ1-4,many,TRBD1
CSARDKGLAGVETQYF,TGCAGTGCTAGAGATAAGGGACTAGCGGGAGTAGAGACCCAGTACTTC,TRBV20-1,TRBJ2-5,many,TRBD2
CASSYSRTPGNTIYF,TGTGCCAGCAGTTACTCGAGGACACCTGGAAACACCATATATTTT,TRBV6-5,TRBJ1-3,.,.
CSAMGWGSGGTQSYEQYF,TGCAGTGCTATGGGGTGGGGGAGCGGGGGGACTCAATCTTACGAGCAGTACTTC,TRBV20-1,TRBJ2-7,.,TRBD2
CASSEGSSYEQYF,TGTGCCAGCAGTGAAGGTAGCTCCTACGAGCAGTACTTC,TRBV6-1,TRBJ2-7,many,.
CASSFLTAGTSGGPSYNEQFF,TGTGCCAGCAGCTTCCTGACAGCCGGGACTAGCGGGGGGCCTTCCTACAATGAGCAGTTCTTC,TRBV5-5,TRBJ2-1,many,TRBD2